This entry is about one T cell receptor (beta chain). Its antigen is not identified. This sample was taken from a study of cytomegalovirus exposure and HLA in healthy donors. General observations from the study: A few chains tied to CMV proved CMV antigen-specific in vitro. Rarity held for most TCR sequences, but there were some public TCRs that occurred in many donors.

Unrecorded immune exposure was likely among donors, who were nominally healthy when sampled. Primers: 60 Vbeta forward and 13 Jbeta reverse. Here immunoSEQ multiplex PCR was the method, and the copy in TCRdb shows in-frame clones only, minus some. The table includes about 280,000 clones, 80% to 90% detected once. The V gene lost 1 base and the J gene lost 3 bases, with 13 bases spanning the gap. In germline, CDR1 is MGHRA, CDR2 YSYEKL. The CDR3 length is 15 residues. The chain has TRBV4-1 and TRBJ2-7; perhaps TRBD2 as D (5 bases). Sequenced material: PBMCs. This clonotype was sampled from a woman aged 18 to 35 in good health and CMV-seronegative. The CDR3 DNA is TGCGCCAGCAGCCAAGGTTCGGGGTCTAGCTACGAGCAGTACTTC. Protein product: CASSQGSGSSYEQYF.